These 30 T cell receptor beta chains originate from one sample sequenced in a study of radiation and T cells in renal cell carcinoma. Noted time point: blood 2 weeks post-SBRT. Treatment indicated: 15 Gy SBRT to primary tumor, nephrectomy 4 weeks later. Generated by immunoSEQ multiplex PCR, the TCRdb table keeps only in-frame clones and is missing some. The sample carries about 49,000 clones, 80% recorded once. Sequences were derived from blood, sampled from a patient whose treatment included radiotherapy and nephrectomy. These receptors all stem from a woman between 65 and 79 years old with renal cell carcinoma.

The J gene is TRBJ1-5, the V gene TRBV19; the D gene is possibly TRBD1 (5 bases). The CDR3 is 13 amino acids. CDR1 is LNHDA, CDR2 SQIVND, per germline (reference sequence). Trimming took 4 bases from V and 9 from J, leaving 13 bases between them. The CDR3: CASSKNRPGPQHF. CDR3 nucleotides: TGTGCCAGTAGTAAAAACAGGCCTGGGCCCCAGCATTTT.

This chain uses TRBV6-5 with TRBJ2-5; 7 nucleotides align to TRBD2. The CDR3 is made up of 16 amino acids. Trimming cost V 6 bases and J 5 bases; bases outside gene matches: 15. Germline V lookup: CDR1 MNHEY, CDR2 SVGAGI. Written as DNA, the CDR3 is TGTGCCAGCAGCTACAGGCGAAGCGGGAAGGGGGAGACCCAGTACTTC. This gives the protein CASSYRRSGKGETQYF.

As DNA, the CDR3 is TGTGCCAGCAGCTTTAGCGCAGATACGCAGTATTTT. Protein product: CASSFSADTQYF. This chain uses TRBV14 with TRBJ2-3, with TRBD2 as a possible D gene (5 bases). Deletions cut 5 bases from V and 4 bases from J, with 7 bases between. Germline assignment: CDR1 SGHDN and CDR2 FVKESK. The CDR3 is made up of 12 amino acids.

The CDR3 nucleotides read TGTGCCAGCTCACCATTGGACATAAATCAGCCCCAGCATTTT. It specifies CASSPLDINQPQHF. J is TRBJ1-5 and V is TRBV18, with a tentative D call TRBD1 (5 bases). Germline CDR1 reads KGHSH; CDR2 reads LQKENI. The V end lost 2 bases, the J end lost 4 bases, and 9 bases lay between the germline ends. The CDR3 runs 14 residues.

The CDR3 spells CASSARPGDTDTQYF. CDR3 sequence (DNA): TGTGCCAGCAGTGCCCGCCCCGGGGACACAGATACGCAGTATTTT. The chain combines TRBV6-1 with TRBJ2-3; tentatively, D is TRBD2 (5 bases). Germline assignment: CDR1 MNHNS and CDR2 SASEGT. V was trimmed by 4 bases and J by 2 bases, leaving 13 bases between them. The CDR3 has 15 amino acids.

V gene TRBV4-1 combines with J gene TRBJ2-7; D gene unclear. This CDR3 has 13 amino acids. Trimming left V 6 bases short and J 4 bases short, with 13 bases between. Per the germline V gene, CDR1 is MGHRA and CDR2 is YSYEKL. The CDR3 bases are TGCGCCAGCAGTAGGGAAATCCCTTACGAGCAGTACTTC. Its protein product is CASSREIPYEQYF.

This clone is a singleton in its sample. An end of the junction differs from the germline gene, which may be a read error. V usage is TRBV5-8 and J usage is TRBJ1-1, with D possibly matching TRBD1 (5 bases). There are 14 residues in the CDR3. The germline gives CDR1 SGHTS, CDR2 YDEGEE. The CDR3 DNA follows: TGTGCCAGCAGCTTGGAAGGGAGGTCCCAGGGCTATCTCTTT. The encoded protein is CASSLEGRSQGYLF.

This clone has only a few counts. The chain employs TRBV27 and TRBJ2-1; 12 bases agree with TRBD1. This CDR3 comprises 16 residues. The V gene's germline CDR1 is MNHEY and CDR2 SMNVEV (reference sequence). V was clipped by 4 bases and J by 8 bases; unmatched bases: 9. DNA of the CDR3: TGTGCCAGCAGTTCCCTGGGGACAGGGGGCATCGATGAGCAGTTCTTC. It translates to CASSSLGTGGIDEQFF.

This clone was counted only a few times. The genes are TRBV2 and TRBJ1-1, with D possibly matching TRBD1 (5 bases). The CDR3 covers 15 residues. V dropped 0 bases and J dropped 5 bases, with 13 bases sitting between them. Germline CDR1 reads SNHLY; CDR2 reads FYNNEI. CDR3 DNA: TGTGCCAGCAGTGAAGCGGGGGGGTGGTGGACTGAAGCTTTCTTT. Residues: CASSEAGGWWTEAFF. The whole variable domain, remainder taken from reference TRBV2 and TRBJ1-1, is EPEVTQTPSHQVTQMGQEVILRCVPISNHLYFYWYRQILGQKVEFLVSFYNNEISEKSEIFDDQFSVERPDGSNFTLKIRSTKLEDSAMYFCASSEAGGWWTEAFFGQGTRLTVV.

The CDR3 DNA is TGCAGCGTTGGCAGGGTTTCCTACGAGCAGTACTTC. This codes for CSVGRVSYEQYF. The chain combines TRBV29-1 with TRBJ2-7; a weak D match, TRBD1 (5 bases). CDR1 and CDR2 from the germline V gene are SQVTM and ANQGSEA. Trimming left V 4 bases short and J 1 base short, with 8 bases between. The CDR3 has 12 residues.

This clone was observed a handful of times. The genes are TRBV5-4 and TRBJ1-2, with a possible D match to TRBD1 (6 bases). V was clipped by 2 bases and J by 3 bases, with 11 bases between them. This CDR3 is 14 amino acids long. Germline lookup yields CDR1 SGHNT and CDR2 YYREEE (reference sequence). The CDR3 region is CASSLNQGYYGYTF. The CDR3 region has the DNA TGTGCCAGCAGCTTAAACCAGGGGTACTATGGCTACACCTTC.

This clone was detected only a few times. The rearrangement joins TRBV5-1 to TRBJ2-2; 7 nucleotides align to TRBD1. V shed 0 bases and J 14 bases; nucleotides not matched to a gene: 7. Germline CDR1 SGHRS, CDR2 YFSETQ. This CDR3 has 13 amino acids. The CDR3 reads CASSLAMTGSLFF. The CDR3 DNA reads TGCGCCAGCAGCTTGGCCATGACAGGGAGTCTGTTTTTT.

Here the CDR3 DNA reads TGTGCCATCAGCGGCGGGGTGGATGAGACCCAGTACTTC. It translates to CAISGGVDETQYF. The chain couples TRBV10-3 to TRBJ2-5; D might be TRBD2 (6 bases). The V and J ends lost 6 bases and 5 bases respectively, with 13 bases between them. Germline V gene lookup returns CDR1 ENHRY and CDR2 SYGVKD. The CDR3 has 13 residues.

This sequence joins TRBV30 and TRBJ2-2; 11 bases fit TRBD2. Per germline, CDR1 GTSNPN and CDR2 SVGIG (reference sequence). The ends lost 1 base at V and 8 bases at J; junction bases unmatched: 6. The CDR3 runs 15 residues. CDR3 amino acids: CAWSGVAGGMGELFF. CDR3 nucleotide sequence: TGTGCCTGGAGTGGGGTAGCGGGAGGGATGGGGGAGCTGTTTTTT.

This sequence joins TRBV4-1 and TRBJ1-2, with D tentatively TRBD1 (5 bases). The CDR3 length is 15 residues. Trimming stripped 1 base from V and 5 bases from J, with 14 bases between. Looked up from germline, CDR1 is MGHRA and CDR2 is YSYEKL. CDR3 in DNA: TGCGCCAGCAGCCAAGGGGGACTTGGGGATTATGGCTACACCTTC. Its translation is CASSQGGLGDYGYTF.

This clone came up a few times. This chain uses TRBV6-5 with TRBJ1-3; weak D call: TRBD1 (5 bases). This CDR3 is built from 15 residues. Between the trimmed V and J ends, which lost 6 bases and 4 bases, there was a span of 16 bases. The germline CDR1 and CDR2 sequences are MNHEY and SVGAGI. The DNA for the CDR3 is TGTGCCAGCAGGGCCCCGGGAGGGGCGGGAAACACCATATATTTT. It encodes CASRAPGGAGNTIYF.

This clone was recorded once. V usage is TRBV4-3 and J usage is TRBJ1-5, with 8 bases fitting TRBD1. The V gene's germline CDR1 is LGHNA and CDR2 YSLEER. Losses at the gene ends were 10 bases for V and 7 bases for J; bases not matched to a gene: 12. The CDR3 sequence is 14 residues long. The CDR3 is CATSEDRASQPQHF. For the CDR3, the DNA is TGCGCCACCAGTGAGGACAGGGCGTCCCAGCCCCAGCATTTT.

This chain joins TRBV25-1 and TRBJ1-2; a weak D match, TRBD1 (5 bases). The V gene's germline CDR1 is MGHDK and CDR2 SYGVNS. This CDR3 spans 16 amino acids. The germline V and J ends were trimmed by 1 base and 8 bases, with 20 bases remaining between them. CDR3 protein: CASSEFVGDPLEGYTF. CDR3 DNA: TGTGCCAGCAGTGAATTCGTGGGGGACCCCCTGGAGGGCTACACCTTC.

The chain carries TRBV7-2 and TRBJ2-2, with unresolved D. V was cut by 4 bases and J by 7 bases, with 10 bases left in between. The CDR3 has 13 residues. Germline V gives CDR1 SGHTA, CDR2 FQGNSA. The CDR3 spells CASSSYGYGELFF. In nucleotides, the CDR3 is TGTGCCAGCAGCTCTTATGGGTACGGGGAGCTGTTTTTT.

This clone was detected a few times. This sequence joins TRBV6-1 and TRBJ1-2; D gene unclear. V was trimmed by 2 bases and J by 4 bases, leaving 14 bases between them. CDR3 size: 15 residues. Germline V gives CDR1 MNHNS, CDR2 SASEGT. The chain's CDR3 is CASSELNTSPYGYTF. The DNA for the CDR3 is TGTGCCAGCAGTGAATTGAACACGTCCCCCTATGGCTACACCTTC.

This rearrangement joins TRBV5-5 to TRBJ1-5; weak D call: TRBD1 (6 bases). The CDR3 is made up of 16 amino acids. Germline values: CDR1 SGHKS, CDR2 YYEKEE (reference sequence). With 1 base removed from V and 5 bases from J, the gap between germline ends came to 16 bases. The CDR3 region is CASSLSGGQVDQPQHF. In nucleotides, the CDR3 is TGTGCCAGCAGCTTGTCGGGGGGGCAGGTCGATCAGCCCCAGCATTTT. Full variable domain (outside the CDR3, taken from reference TRBV5-5 and TRBJ1-5): DAGVTQSPTHLIKTRGQQVTLRCSPISGHKSVSWYQQVLGQGPQFIFQYYEKEERGRGNFPDRFSARQFPNYSSELNVNALLLGDSALYLCASSLSGGQVDQPQHFGDGTRLSIL.

V usage is TRBV19 and J usage is TRBJ2-7, with 11 nucleotides matching TRBD2. This CDR3 region has 15 residues. V dropped 0 bases and J dropped 3; count of bases not matched to a gene: 1. Germline V gene data show CDR1 as LNHDA and CDR2 as SQIVND (reference sequence). CDR3 protein: CASSIEGLAGYEQYF. CDR3 DNA: TGTGCCAGTAGTATAGAAGGACTAGCGGGCTACGAGCAGTACTTC.

This chain connects TRBV18 to TRBJ2-1; 9 nucleotides line up with TRBD1. Trimming cost V 3 bases and J 4 bases; bases outside gene matches: 4. This CDR3 spans 15 amino acids. Germline CDR1 and CDR2: KGHSH and LQKENI. The CDR3 DNA is TGTGCCAGCTCACCCGACAGGGGGGGATACAATGAGCAGTTCTTC. Protein sequence: CASSPDRGGYNEQFF.

The V gene is TRBV7-7, the J gene TRBJ2-1; 15 nucleotides line up with TRBD2. This CDR3 has 16 residues. Germline values: CDR1 SSHAT, CDR2 FNYEAQ (reference sequence). Germline trimming cut 5 bases from V and 10 bases from J; bases unmatched to any gene: 9. The CDR3 DNA reads as TGTGCCAGCAGCCCAGGACTAGCGGGAGGGGTGCGGGAGCAGTTCTTC. Amino acid sequence: CASSPGLAGGVREQFF.

This rearrangement joins TRBV5-1 to TRBJ2-5; 9 nucleotides line up with TRBD2. The V gene's germline CDR1 is SGHRS and CDR2 YFSETQ. This CDR3 has 16 residues. V lost 5 bases, J lost 5 bases, and 13 bases stayed unmatched. The CDR3 DNA sequence: TGCGCCAGCAGAGGGAGAGCGGGAGGTTCGGGGGAGACCCAGTACTTC. Residues: CASRGRAGGSGETQYF.

This sequence joins TRBV9 and TRBJ2-2; TRBD1 agrees at 9 bases. The CDR3 is 16 amino acids. From germline, CDR1 is SGDLS and CDR2 YYNGEE. The junction had 5 bases not matched to a gene; V was cut back by 4 bases and J by 1 base. CDR3 sequence: CASSSRQGENTGELFF. The CDR3 coding sequence is TGTGCCAGCAGCTCCCGACAGGGGGAGAACACCGGGGAGCTGTTTTTT.

This clone occurred once. The V gene is TRBV25-1, the J gene TRBJ2-3; D is ambiguous. This CDR3 comprises 15 residues. V was cut by 7 bases and J by 0 bases, with 14 bases left in between. CDR1 is MGHDK, CDR2 SYGVNS, per germline. CDR3 sequence reads: CASTKGTASTDTQYF. As DNA, the CDR3 is TGTGCCAGCACGAAGGGCACCGCTAGCACAGATACGCAGTATTTT.

V usage is TRBV5-1 and J usage is TRBJ2-1, with 8 bases lining up with TRBD1. Trimming at V came to 0 bases and at J to 9 bases, leaving 8 bases not matched to a gene. Germline V gene data show CDR1 as SGHRS and CDR2 as YFSETQ. This CDR3 spans 15 amino acids. The CDR3 loop reads CASSLGYQGAGEQFF. CDR3 coding DNA: TGCGCCAGCAGCTTGGGTTACCAGGGGGCAGGTGAGCAGTTCTTC.

V is TRBV7-2 and J is TRBJ2-1; 11 positions match TRBD2. The germline V gene encodes CDR1 SGHTA and CDR2 FQGNSA. CDR3 length: 16 residues. J was trimmed by 0 bases and V by 6 bases; bases with no gene match: 4. The CDR3 here is CASRRLAGSSYNEQFF. In DNA, the CDR3 is TGTGCCAGCAGACGACTAGCGGGGAGCTCCTACAATGAGCAGTTCTTC.

Written as DNA, the CDR3 is TGTGCCAGCGGAGTCCTCGGGACGTACCCCTACGAGCAGTACTTC. It translates to CASGVLGTYPYEQYF. The rearrangement uses TRBV27 and TRBJ2-7, with D possibly called TRBD1 or TRBD2 (5 bases each). Germline-derived CDR1 and CDR2 are MNHEY and SMNVEV (reference sequence). The CDR3 length is 15 residues. V dropped 8 bases and J dropped 2 bases, with 19 bases sitting between them.